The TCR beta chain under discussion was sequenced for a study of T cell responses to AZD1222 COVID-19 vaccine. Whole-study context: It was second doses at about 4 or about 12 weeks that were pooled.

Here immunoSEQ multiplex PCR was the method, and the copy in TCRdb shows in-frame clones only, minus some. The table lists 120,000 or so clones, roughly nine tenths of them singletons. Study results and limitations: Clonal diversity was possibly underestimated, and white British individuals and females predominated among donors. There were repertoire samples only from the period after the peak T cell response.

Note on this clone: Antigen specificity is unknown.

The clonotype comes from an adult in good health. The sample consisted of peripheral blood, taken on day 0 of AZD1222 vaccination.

The CDR3 loop is CATSDFSGRTGELFF. The CDR3 coding sequence is TGTGCCACCAGTGATTTTAGCGGGAGAACCGGGGAGCTGTTTTTT. The chain carries TRBV24-1 and TRBJ2-2, with TRBD2 matching over 9 bases. The V gene end was trimmed by 1 base and the J gene end by 5 bases; junction bases not matched to a gene: 1. The CDR3 covers 15 residues. CDR1 and CDR2 from the germline V gene are KGHDR and SFDVKD.